The clone carrying this T cell receptor (beta chain) turned up a few times. Its antigen is as yet unknown. This CDR3 is built from 15 residues. V lost 1 base, J lost 8 bases, and 5 bases stayed unmatched. CDR1 is SEHNR and CDR2 is FQNEAQ in the germline V gene (reference sequence). The data belong to a study of T cells after yellow fever vaccination. Notes on the study in general: Clonotypes shared by both compartments, CD4 and CD8, made up a small share. Weaker, the secondary response had a peak occurring faster, on day 5 versus 15. FACS-sorted repertoires could harbor abundant contaminating bulk-population clonotypes.

MiXCR was run by TCRdb on the 5' RACE reads, yielding one entry per CDR3 protein. The sample holds a few hundred thousand distinct CDR3 sequences, approximately 21% seen once. The rearrangement links TRBV7-9 to TRBJ2-1, with 10 bases that match TRBD2. This specimen consisted of PBMCs, obtained 15 days after the yellow fever booster vaccination. The clonotype originates from a man in his thirties or forties who received the YFV17D yellow fever vaccine. The CDR3 DNA reads as TGTGCCAGCAGCTTAGTGGTAGCGGGAGGCTATGAGCAGTTCTTC. Translated, it gives CASSLVVAGGYEQFF.